What follows are 7 T cell receptor beta chains derived from one specimen sequenced in a study of blood T cells in healthy people across ages. Using a J-beta primer mix together with a sample-barcoded 5' primer, a second PCR was run for roughly 7 to 11 cycles. TCRdb fed the 5' RACE reads into MiXCR, producing one record per CDR3 protein. Of some 760,000 distinct CDR3 sequences detected, around 25% appear once; the ten largest clones hold under 4.5%. These sequences were also reported in another study, on T cells of mothers and their children.

The specimen was blood. The receptors originated from a boy aged 5-17 years in good health.

This sequence joins TRBV28 and TRBJ2-1; 10 bases are a match to TRBD2. Germline lookup yields CDR1 MDHEN and CDR2 SYDVKM. This CDR3 contains 16 residues. V gave up 3 bases and J gave up 3 bases; unmatched junction bases: 5. The CDR3 DNA reads TGTGCCAGCAGTTTGGACGGACTAGCGGTCTACAATGAGCAGTTCTTC. This encodes CASSLDGLAVYNEQFF.

The CDR3 DNA follows: TGTGCCAGCAGCCGGGAGGGTACCTACAATGAGCAGTTCTTC. It yields the protein CASSREGTYNEQFF. V and J are TRBV7-6 and TRBJ2-1; 8 bases map to TRBD2. Trimming took 5 bases from V and 2 from J; bases not matched to a gene: 2. Germline values: CDR1 SGHVS, CDR2 FNYEAQ. The CDR3 is 14 residues long.

The sample holds a few counts of this clonotype. J is TRBJ2-1 and V is TRBV2; 8 nucleotides line up with TRBD1. This CDR3 region has 15 residues. Germline V CDR1 and CDR2: SNHLY, FYNNEI. With V trimmed by 5 bases and J by 5 bases, 8 bases remained unmatched. The CDR3 region is CASSNGQGINNEQFF. CDR3 nucleotides: TGTGCCAGCAGTAACGGACAGGGTATCAACAATGAGCAGTTCTTC.

The J gene is TRBJ1-6, the V gene TRBV6-2 or TRBV6-3; 11 bases match TRBD1. This CDR3 region has 15 residues. V dropped 5 bases and J dropped 9; count of bases not matched to a gene: 6. Germline assignment: CDR1 MNHEY and CDR2 SVGEGT. For the CDR3, the DNA is TGTGCCAGCAGTGCTAGGACAGGGGGCGTTTCACCCCTCCACTTT. This sequence encodes CASSARTGGVSPLHF.

The chain combines TRBV28 with TRBJ2-1; 10 positions match TRBD1. The closer fit of TRBJ2-7 to the DNA end suggests the J call may be wrong. CDR3 length: 16 residues. Per germline, CDR1 MDHEN and CDR2 SYDVKM. CDR3 DNA sequence: TGTGCCAGCAGTCTCCGGACAGGGGGGGGCTCCTACGAGCAGTACTTC. It translates to CASSLRTGGGSYEQYF.

This clonotype was detected many times. This rearrangement joins TRBV4-1 to TRBJ2-4; D tentatively reads TRBD1 or TRBD2 (5 bases each). CDR1 and CDR2 from the germline V gene are MGHRA and YSYEKL. This CDR3 spans 18 amino acids. The V end lost 2 bases, the J end lost 0 bases, and 17 bases lay between the germline ends. CDR3 region: CASSQFTGTSLAKNIQYF. In DNA form, the CDR3 reads TGCGCCAGCAGCCAATTTACCGGGACGAGCCTAGCCAAAAACATTCAGTACTTC.

The table lists this clonotype with a few counts. The chain is built from TRBV9 and TRBJ1-4; D possibly corresponds to TRBD1 (6 bases). CDR3 length: 14 amino acids. Trimming stripped 4 bases from V and 8 bases from J, with 15 bases between. CDR1 and CDR2 from the germline V gene are SGDLS and YYNGEE. DNA for the CDR3: TGTGCCAGCAGCACTACAGGGAAAGGCGAAAAACTGTTTTTT. Translating gives CASSTTGKGEKLFF. Full variable domain (remainder filled in from reference TRBV9 and TRBJ1-4): DSGVTQTPKHLITATGQRVTLRCSPRSGDLSVYWYQQSLDQGLQFLIQYYNGEERAKGNILERFSAQQFPDLHSELNLSSLELGDSALYFCASSTTGKGEKLFFGSGTQLSVL.